This entry lists 13 T cell receptor beta chains sequenced from one sample in a study of T and B cells in COVID-19 patients. TRB was amplified from about 240-490 ng of blood genomic DNA. BIOMED2 TRB-A/B primer pools were used in multiplex TRB PCR. TCRdb passed the multiplex PCR reads through MiXCR, listing each CDR3 protein once. The table has over 10,000 distinct CDR3 sequences, about 25% seen once. The sequencing sample was made of blood. These TCRs come from a human donor who had recovered from COVID-19.

This clonotype was recorded a few times. This chain uses TRBV6-1 with TRBJ1-4; D is perhaps TRBD1 (5 bases). Deletions cut 3 bases from V and 4 bases from J, with 12 bases between. CDR1 and CDR2 (germline): MNHNS, SASEGT. The CDR3 runs to 15 residues. For the CDR3, the DNA is TGTGCCAGCAGTGACCCGACAGAGAGTAATGAAAAACTGTTTTTT. This sequence encodes CASSDPTESNEKLFF.

This clonotype was counted between two and nine times. The chain recombines TRBV20-1 with TRBJ2-3; no reliable D call. V shed 5 bases and J shed 2 bases, with 14 bases lying between them. This CDR3 is 14 amino acids long. Per germline, CDR1 DFQATT and CDR2 SNEGSKA (reference sequence). The CDR3 region is CSAQIRLNTDTQYF. DNA of the CDR3: TGCAGTGCTCAAATACGGCTCAACACAGATACGCAGTATTTT.

This clonotype was seen ten or more times. V gene TRBV6-1 combines with J gene TRBJ2-7; weak D call: TRBD1 (6 bases). CDR3 length equals 16 residues. Trimming took off 0 bases at V and 2 bases at J, with 14 bases between the two ends. Germline-derived CDR1 and CDR2 are MNHNS and SASEGT. In DNA, the CDR3 is TGTGCCAGCAGTGAAGCGCTTGCCGGACAGCCCTACGAGCAGTACTTC. Its protein is CASSEALAGQPYEQYF.

The sample holds a few counts of this clonotype. V usage is TRBV12-3 or TRBV12-4 and J usage is TRBJ2-2; TRBD2 aligns across 13 bases. Trimming at V came to 5 bases and at J to 9 bases, leaving 6 bases not matched to a gene. The CDR3 totals 15 residues. This CDR3 reads CASSGTSGAIRELFF. CDR3 DNA: TGTGCCAGCAGTGGGACTAGCGGGGCAATAAGGGAGCTGTTTTTT.

This clonotype was counted once. This chain joins TRBV21-1 and TRBJ2-7; TRBD2 reflects the table's D call only, with no check against the DNA. TRBV21-1 is designated a pseudogene. The CDR3 sequence is 16 residues long. CDR3 region: CASGRPSGRSEDEQYF. In DNA form, the CDR3 reads TGTGCCAGCGGTAGGCCTAGCGGGCGCTCTGAGGACGAGCAGTACTTC.

This chain connects TRBV5-6 to TRBJ1-2; the D is unclear. V gave up 0 bases and J gave up 5 bases, with 5 bases separating them. This CDR3 has 12 amino acids. The germline CDR1 and CDR2 sequences are SGHDT and YYEEEE. The CDR3 loop is CASSLELYGYTF. CDR3 nucleotides: TGTGCCAGCAGCTTGGAGCTTTATGGCTACACCTTC.

About this clonotype: Just one base apart from a much larger clone, this may be a read error. The CDR3 does not end in the conserved phenylalanine or tryptophan, so this is likely a read error. The gene calls are TRBV30 and TRBJ1-2, with D perhaps TRBD1 (6 bases). Germline V gene sequence: CDR1 GTSNPN, CDR2 SVGIG (reference sequence). Trimming took 1 base from V and 2 from J, leaving 11 bases between them. The CDR3 contains 14 residues. The CDR3 nucleotides are TGTGCCTGGAGTGCGCAAACAGGGAACTATGGCTACACCTCC. Encoded protein: CAWSAQTGNYGYTS.

This clonotype is medium-sized (0.01 to 0.1%) in the sample. The J gene is TRBJ2-3, the V gene TRBV5-6; 7 bases map to TRBD2. V was clipped by 4 bases and J by 2 bases; unmatched bases: 10. The CDR3 spans 16 residues. CDR1 is SGHDT, CDR2 YYEEEE, per germline. As DNA, the CDR3 is TGTGCCAGCAGCCGAAGTGGAGCGGGGACCACAGATACGCAGTATTTT. Its translation: CASSRSGAGTTDTQYF.

This clonotype was counted a few times. The chain links TRBV7-9 to TRBJ2-1, with D maybe TRBD2 (5 bases). The CDR3 has 14 amino acids. Trimming left V 11 bases short and J 0 bases short, with 14 bases between. Germline V gene lookup returns CDR1 SEHNR and CDR2 FQNEAQ (reference sequence). The DNA of the CDR3 is TGTGCCGGCACTCAAGGGAGCTCCTACAATGAGCAGTTCTTC. Protein product: CAGTQGSSYNEQFF.

By sample share, this clonotype is medium-sized. The chain links TRBV27 to TRBJ2-1, with unresolved D. This CDR3 has 13 residues. Trimming removed 2 bases from V and 6 bases from J, with 8 bases in between. Germline V CDR1 and CDR2: MNHEY, SMNVEV (reference sequence). DNA for the CDR3: TGTGCCAGCAGTTTAATGGCCATCAATGAGCAGTTCTTC. Residues: CASSLMAINEQFF.

This chain connects TRBV12-3 or TRBV12-4 to TRBJ1-1; D not resolved. Between the trimmed V and J ends, which lost 5 bases and 0 bases, there was a span of 7 bases. The CDR3 totals 13 residues. The CDR3 DNA reads TGTGCCAGCAGTCCGAGATTGAACACTGAAGCTTTCTTT. It specifies CASSPRLNTEAFF.

This clonotype is labeled as medium-sized. CDR3 amino acids: CASSYRGGVYEQYF. The DNA for the CDR3 is TGTGCCAGCAGTTACCGAGGGGGCGTTTACGAGCAGTACTTC. The genes are TRBV6-5 and TRBJ2-7; 7 bases agree with TRBD1. Germline CDR1 and CDR2: MNHEY and SVGAGI. This CDR3 has 14 amino acids. J lost 4 bases, V lost 2 bases, and 5 bases had no gene match.

This chain joins TRBV7-6 and TRBJ1-2; unclear D gene. In germline, CDR1 is SGHVS, CDR2 FNYEAQ. The ends were cut back, 3 bases at V and 5 bases at J, with 13 bases in the middle. The CDR3 has 14 amino acids. CDR3 in amino acids: CASSFRGIGYGYTF. DNA of the CDR3: TGTGCCAGCAGCTTCCGGGGTATAGGTTATGGCTACACCTTC.